The TCR beta chain described here comes from a study of CD8 T cells in ankylosing spondylitis. Points from the study as a whole: It was reported that disease-linked clones were significantly enriched in matched ankylosing spondylitis synovial fluid. What appeared characteristic of ankylosing spondylitis blood was a TCR beta motif of eight highly homologous variants.

The V gene lost 7 bases and the J gene lost 4 bases, with 19 bases spanning the gap. CDR3 length equals 15 residues. Germline CDR1 reads SGHRS; CDR2 reads YFSETQ. This clonotype has only a few counts. Its matching antigen is unknown. MiXCR was run by TCRdb on the 5' RACE reads, yielding one entry per CDR3 protein. The table has approximately 350,000 distinct CDR3 sequences, roughly 14% seen once; the top ten hold approximately 1.1%. Sample: blood, either unsorted or a sorted T cell fraction (not recorded which). The TCR comes from a male donor with ankylosing spondylitis or in good health (not recorded which). This sequence joins TRBV5-1 and TRBJ2-3, with a possible D match to TRBD2 (5 bases). CDR3 bases: TGCGCCAGCGGGGAGAGGTTCTCACCCCCAGATACGCAGTATTTT. Its protein is CASGERFSPPDTQYF.